A single sample gave rise to the 19 T cell receptor beta chains below, sequenced in a study of blood T cell repertoires in COVID-19. TCRdb's copy holds only in-frame clones and misses some; the assay was immunoSEQ multiplex PCR. The sample has 300,000 to 400,000 clones; 83% are singletons. The sample consisted of peripheral blood. The receptors derive from a young man with active or convalescent COVID-19.

The chain combines TRBV2 with TRBJ1-2, with D tentatively TRBD1 (6 bases). V was cut by 6 bases and J by 8 bases, with 22 bases left in between. CDR1 SNHLY and CDR2 FYNNEI come from the germline V gene. The CDR3 contains 15 residues. CDR3: CASSEEDSILKGYTF. The CDR3 DNA is TGTGCCAGCAGCGAGGAGGACAGTATTCTCAAGGGCTACACCTTC.

V usage is TRBV4-3 and J usage is TRBJ2-3; 13 nucleotides match TRBD2. With 4 bases clipped from V and 8 bases from J, the junction kept 9 bases outside the gene matches. Germline CDR1 reads LGHNA; CDR2 reads YSLEER. The CDR3 is 16 amino acids. The CDR3 bases are TGCGCCAGCAGCCTGAGGGGGACTAGCGGGACGAGTACGCAGTATTTT. It translates to CASSLRGTSGTSTQYF.

The chain joins TRBV7-3 to TRBJ1-6; the D gene is possibly TRBD1 (5 bases). Trimming cost V 4 bases and J 5 bases, with 9 bases left between them. CDR1 SGHTA and CDR2 FQGTGA come from the germline V gene. The CDR3 runs 14 residues. Here the CDR3 DNA reads TGTGCCAGCAGCTCAAGACAGAATAATTCACCCCTCCACTTT. Translation gives CASSSRQNNSPLHF.

This clone has more than one count but fewer than ten. This chain connects TRBV18 to TRBJ1-2; TRBD1 is a possible D gene (6 bases). Looked up from germline, CDR1 is KGHSH and CDR2 is LQKENI. This CDR3 is 14 amino acids long. The ends were cut back, 3 bases at V and 2 bases at J, with 10 bases in the middle. CDR3 loop: CASSPVGTNYGYTF. DNA of the CDR3: TGTGCCAGCTCACCCGTCGGGACAAACTATGGCTACACCTTC.

The chain uses TRBV18 and TRBJ2-1; D is perhaps TRBD2 (6 bases). This CDR3 spans 15 amino acids. Trimming pared 3 bases from V and 1 base from J, leaving 10 bases between. Germline CDR1 KGHSH, CDR2 LQKENI. Here the CDR3 DNA reads TGTGCCAGCTCACCTGGGACTTCTTCCTACAATGAGCAGTTCTTC. It encodes CASSPGTSSYNEQFF.

The chain links TRBV27 to TRBJ2-1; 10 nucleotides match TRBD2. The length of the CDR3 is 18 residues. Germline V gene lookup returns CDR1 MNHEY and CDR2 SMNVEV (reference sequence). The V segment lost 1 base and the J segment 6 bases; nucleotides outside the gene matches: 12. CDR3 sequence reads: CASSLYPAGGPDSNEQFF. DNA of the CDR3: TGTGCCAGCAGTTTATATCCAGCGGGAGGGCCCGACTCCAATGAGCAGTTCTTC.

The CDR3 here is CASSPYLGLAGQSSYEQYF. In DNA, the CDR3 is TGTGCCAGCTCACCATATCTCGGACTAGCGGGTCAAAGCTCCTACGAGCAGTACTTC. J is TRBJ2-7 and V is TRBV18, with 11 bases that match TRBD2. Germline-derived CDR1 and CDR2 are KGHSH and LQKENI. J was trimmed by 0 bases and V by 2 bases; bases with no gene match: 12. There are 19 residues in the CDR3.

V usage is TRBV21-1 and J usage is TRBJ2-1; TRBD2 is the table's D call and was not checked against the DNA. TRBV21-1 is listed as a pseudogene. The CDR3 totals 16 residues. CDR3: CASSTPGGEVGYEQFF. As DNA, the CDR3 is TGTGCCAGCAGCACCCCCGGGGGGGAAGTTGGCTATGAGCAGTTCTTC.

This chain connects TRBV30 to TRBJ2-5; 7 bases are a match to TRBD2. Germline V lookup: CDR1 GTSNPN, CDR2 SVGIG (reference sequence). The CDR3 covers 15 residues. J was trimmed by 2 bases and V by 0 bases; bases with no gene match: 6. CDR3 coding DNA: TGTGCCTGGAGTGTACTAACTAGCGCTCAAGAGACCCAGTACTTC. Translated: CAWSVLTSAQETQYF.

The V and J genes are TRBV12-3 or TRBV12-4 and TRBJ2-5; D ambiguous. The V gene lost 2 bases and the J gene lost 5 bases, with 6 bases spanning the gap. The CDR3 extends over 12 amino acids. CDR3 sequence (DNA): TGTGCCAGCAGTTTATACGGTGAGACCCAGTACTTC. It yields the protein CASSLYGETQYF.

The chain links TRBV5-4 to TRBJ2-7, with a tentative D call TRBD1 (6 bases). CDR1 and CDR2 (germline): SGHNT, YYREEE (reference sequence). CDR3 length equals 15 residues. The V end was cut by 0 bases, the J end by 3 bases, with 13 bases between. The CDR3 sequence: CASSLGQVDLYEQYF. CDR3 DNA sequence: TGTGCCAGCAGCTTGGGACAGGTGGACCTCTACGAGCAGTACTTC.

The chain employs TRBV11-2 and TRBJ2-7; weak D call: TRBD2 (6 bases). The CDR3 loop spans 15 amino acids. V lost 1 base and J 6 bases, leaving 16 bases between the germline ends. Germline assignment: CDR1 SGHAT and CDR2 FQNNGV. The CDR3 region is CASSLGCGVGGEQYF. CDR3 sequence (DNA): TGTGCCAGCAGCTTAGGGTGCGGGGTTGGGGGCGAGCAGTACTTC. Using reference TRBV11-2 and TRBJ2-7 for the parts outside the CDR3, the full variable domain is EAGVAQSPRYKIIEKRQSVAFWCNPISGHATLYWYQQILGQGPKLLIQFQNNGVVDDSQLPKDRFSAERLKGVDSTLKIQPAKLEDSAVYLCASSLGCGVGGEQYFGPGTRLTVT.

The chain has TRBV5-6 and TRBJ2-7, with 8 bases aligning to TRBD2. Losses at the gene ends were 1 base for V and 2 bases for J; bases not matched to a gene: 8. Germline assignment: CDR1 SGHDT and CDR2 YYEEEE. CDR3 size: 16 residues. The CDR3 spells CASSLRLAGFTYEQYF. The CDR3 coding sequence is TGTGCCAGCAGCTTGAGGCTAGCGGGCTTTACCTACGAGCAGTACTTC.

This chain joins TRBV6-6 and TRBJ2-3; possibly TRBD2 for D (6 bases). The CDR3 covers 16 residues. The V gene lost 2 bases and the J gene lost 6 bases, with 18 bases spanning the gap. CDR1 and CDR2 (germline): MNHNY, SVGAGI (reference sequence). CDR3 region: CASSYLGTGLGDTQYF. CDR3 bases: TGTGCCAGCAGTTACCTCGGGACTGGTCTGGGGGATACGCAGTATTTT.

The chain uses TRBV5-1 and TRBJ1-2; 10 nucleotides align to TRBD1. The CDR3 totals 16 residues. J lost 3 bases, V lost 4 bases, and 9 bases had no gene match. Germline V gives CDR1 SGHRS, CDR2 YFSETQ. CDR3: CASSHEGTGEDYGYTF. Written as DNA, the CDR3 is TGCGCCAGCAGCCATGAAGGGACAGGGGAGGACTATGGCTACACCTTC.

This clone has only one observation. This rearrangement joins TRBV27 to TRBJ2-7; D may be TRBD1 (5 bases). The length of the CDR3 is 13 residues. The germline V gene encodes CDR1 MNHEY and CDR2 SMNVEV (reference sequence). V lost 8 bases to trimming and J lost 5 bases, with 16 bases between them. CDR3 amino acids: CASPLTPRDEQYF. CDR3 in DNA: TGTGCCAGCCCCTTGACACCCAGGGACGAGCAGTACTTC.

J is TRBJ2-3 and V is TRBV6-1; no firm D call. Germline-derived CDR1 and CDR2 are MNHNS and SASEGT. The CDR3 loop spans 13 amino acids. V dropped 1 base and J dropped 5 bases, with 7 bases sitting between them. The CDR3 protein is CASSEEVRDTQYF. CDR3 DNA: TGTGCCAGCAGTGAAGAAGTGAGAGATACGCAGTATTTT.

The rearrangement uses TRBV27 and TRBJ2-2; D gene uncertain. The CDR3 runs 13 residues. Trimming pared 2 bases from V and 6 bases from J, leaving 7 bases between. CDR1 is MNHEY, CDR2 SMNVEV, per germline (reference sequence). This CDR3 reads CASSLGGAGELFF. Written as DNA, the CDR3 is TGTGCCAGCAGTTTAGGCGGCGCCGGGGAGCTGTTTTTT.

V usage is TRBV19 and J usage is TRBJ2-4; 7 nucleotides line up with TRBD1. The CDR3 sequence is 17 residues long. The junction had 10 bases not matched to a gene; V was cut back by 4 bases and J by 1 base. Germline V gene lookup returns CDR1 LNHDA and CDR2 SQIVND (reference sequence). The CDR3 spells CASSTPGKGAAKNIQYF. The CDR3, as DNA: TGTGCCAGTAGTACCCCAGGGAAGGGGGCGGCCAAAAACATTCAGTACTTC.